This TCR beta chain is drawn from a study of blood T cell repertoires in COVID-19. The wider study: The United States, Italy and Spain were the sources of the acute and convalescent COVID-19 samples. PBMCs, B-cell-depleted T cells, or T cells were the source of the cDNA or gDNA that made up the material.

Trimming removed 3 bases from V and 2 bases from J; junction bases left unmatched: 10. Germline V gives CDR1 SGHTA, CDR2 FQGTGA. This CDR3 is built from 17 residues. Per the study methods: For nucleated cells, counts were estimated from reference gene primer amplification. The repertoire was sequenced with immunoSEQ multiplex PCR; TCRdb's copy has only in-frame clones and lacks some. V and J calls and clone size come straight from that table; D and trimming were deduced from the DNA. There are roughly 86,000 clones in the sample; roughly four fifths occur only once, and just over 20% lies in the top ten.

The TCR sequence derives from a human donor in a cohort sampled during active COVID-19. Sample: peripheral blood. The chain carries TRBV7-3 and TRBJ2-3, with TRBD2 identical over 8 bases. CDR3 nucleotides: TGTGCCAGCAGCTTTGGCGTTGGCGGGGGGTCCACAGATACGCAGTATTTT. Its translation is CASSFGVGGGSTDTQYF.